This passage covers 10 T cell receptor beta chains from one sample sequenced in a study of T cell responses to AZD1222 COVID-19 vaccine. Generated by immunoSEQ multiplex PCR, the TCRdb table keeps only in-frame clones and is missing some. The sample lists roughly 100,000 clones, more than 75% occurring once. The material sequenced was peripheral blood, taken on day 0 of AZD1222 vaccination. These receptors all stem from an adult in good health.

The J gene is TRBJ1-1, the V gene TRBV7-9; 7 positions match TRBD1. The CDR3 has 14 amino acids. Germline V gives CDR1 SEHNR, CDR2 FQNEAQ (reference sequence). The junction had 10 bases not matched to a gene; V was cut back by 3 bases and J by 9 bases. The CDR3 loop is CASSLGQPALKAFF. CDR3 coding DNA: TGTGCCAGCAGCTTGGGACAGCCAGCCTTGAAAGCTTTCTTT.

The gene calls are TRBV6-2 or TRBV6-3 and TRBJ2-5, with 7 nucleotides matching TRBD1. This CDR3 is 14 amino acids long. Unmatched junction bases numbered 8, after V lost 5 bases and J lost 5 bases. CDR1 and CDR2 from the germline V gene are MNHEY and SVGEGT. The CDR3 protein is CASSPGQRWETQYF. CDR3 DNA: TGTGCCAGCAGTCCGGGACAGAGGTGGGAGACCCAGTACTTC.

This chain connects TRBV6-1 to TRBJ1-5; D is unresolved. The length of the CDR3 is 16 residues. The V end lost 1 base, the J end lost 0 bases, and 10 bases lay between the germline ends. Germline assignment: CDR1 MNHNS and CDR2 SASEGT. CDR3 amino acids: CASSEGSLYSNQPQHF. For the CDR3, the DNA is TGTGCCAGCAGTGAAGGAAGCTTATATAGCAATCAGCCCCAGCATTTT.

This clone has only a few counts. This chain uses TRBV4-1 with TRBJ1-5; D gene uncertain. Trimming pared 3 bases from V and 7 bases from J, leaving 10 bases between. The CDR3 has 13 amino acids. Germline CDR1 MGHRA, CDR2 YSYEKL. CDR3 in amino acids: CASSHQTDQPQHF. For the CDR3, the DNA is TGCGCCAGCAGCCATCAGACGGACCAGCCCCAGCATTTT.

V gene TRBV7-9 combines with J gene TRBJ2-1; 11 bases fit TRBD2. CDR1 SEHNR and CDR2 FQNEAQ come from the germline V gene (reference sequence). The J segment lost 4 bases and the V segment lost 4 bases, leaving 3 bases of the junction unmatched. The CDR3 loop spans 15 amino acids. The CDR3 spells CASSSGTSGYNEQFF. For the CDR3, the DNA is TGTGCCAGCAGCTCCGGGACTAGCGGTTACAATGAGCAGTTCTTC.

The CDR3 nucleotides are TGTGCCAGCAGCTTAGCTGCAGATACGCAGTATTTT. It codes for CASSLAADTQYF. V gene TRBV7-2 combines with J gene TRBJ2-3, with no clear D. V shed 0 bases and J shed 4 bases, with 2 bases lying between them. This CDR3 contains 12 residues. The germline V gene has CDR1 SGHTA and CDR2 FQGNSA.

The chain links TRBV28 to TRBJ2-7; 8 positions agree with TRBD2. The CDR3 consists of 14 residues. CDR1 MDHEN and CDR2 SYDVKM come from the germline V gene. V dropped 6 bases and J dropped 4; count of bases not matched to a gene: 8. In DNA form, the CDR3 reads TGTGCCAGCAGGTCTCCGGGACTAGGGTACGAGCAGTACTTC. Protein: CASRSPGLGYEQYF.

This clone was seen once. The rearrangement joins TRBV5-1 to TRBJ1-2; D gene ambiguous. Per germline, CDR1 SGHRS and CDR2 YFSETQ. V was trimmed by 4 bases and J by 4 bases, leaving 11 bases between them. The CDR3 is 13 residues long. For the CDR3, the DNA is TGCGCCAGCAGCCCGGAACGGATCTATGGCTACACCTTC. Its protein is CASSPERIYGYTF. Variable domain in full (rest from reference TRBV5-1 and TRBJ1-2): KAGVTQTPRYLIKTRGQQVTLSCSPISGHRSVSWYQQTPGQGLQFLFEYFSETQRNKGNFPGRFSGRQFSNSRSEMNVSTLELGDSALYLCASSPERIYGYTFGSGTRLTVV.

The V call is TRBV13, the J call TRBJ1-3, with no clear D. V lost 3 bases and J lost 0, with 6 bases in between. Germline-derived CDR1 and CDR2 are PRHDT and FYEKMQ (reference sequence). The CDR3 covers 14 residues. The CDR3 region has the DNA TGTGCCAGCAGCTTTGGGGTCTCTGGAAACACCATATATTTT. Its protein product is CASSFGVSGNTIYF.

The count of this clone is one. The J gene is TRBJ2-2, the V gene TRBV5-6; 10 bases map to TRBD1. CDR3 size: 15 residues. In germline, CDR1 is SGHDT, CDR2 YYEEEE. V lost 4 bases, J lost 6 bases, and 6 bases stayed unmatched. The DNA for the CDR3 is TGTGCCAGCAGCAGGACCGGGACAGGGGCCGGGGAGCTGTTTTTT. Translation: CASSRTGTGAGELFF.